Below, 27 T cell receptor beta chains from the same sample are listed, as sequenced in a study of cytomegalovirus exposure and HLA in healthy donors. Both 60 Vbeta primers and 13 Jbeta primers went into the PCR. Some clones are missing from TCRdb's copy, which holds only in-frame ones; the method was immunoSEQ multiplex PCR. Seen here are 100,000 to 150,000 clones, roughly 80% observed once, and the top ten hold 0.2% to 0.3%. Sequences were obtained from PBMCs. The receptor source for this set is a middle-aged man in good health and CMV-seronegative.

Concerning this clone itself: The junction departs from germline at one end; a sequencing error may be responsible. V usage is TRBV30 and J usage is TRBJ1-2, with D perhaps TRBD1 (5 bases). Germline V CDR1 and CDR2: GTSNPN, SVGIG (reference sequence). The length of the CDR3 is 13 residues. Here the CDR3 reads CAWSATGLYGYPF. Written as DNA, the CDR3 is TGTGCCTGGAGTGCCACAGGCCTCTATGGCTACCCCTTC.

The chain recombines TRBV4-2 with TRBJ2-7, with TRBD2 matching 11 bases. This CDR3 is built from 16 residues. Losses at the gene ends were 1 base for V and 4 bases for J; bases not matched to a gene: 6. Germline V gene data show CDR1 as LGHNA and CDR2 as YNFKEQ. The CDR3 bases are TGTGCCAGCAGCCAAGGGACTAGCGGGCCTTCTTACGAGCAGTACTTC. It codes for CASSQGTSGPSYEQYF.

This clone turned up a few times. The chain joins TRBV30 to TRBJ2-5, with D tentatively TRBD2 (6 bases). Germline V gene data show CDR1 as GTSNPN and CDR2 as SVGIG (reference sequence). The V gene lost 8 bases and the J gene lost 4 bases, with 11 bases spanning the gap. The CDR3 length is 11 residues. The CDR3 coding sequence is TGTGCCGCGGGGCGAGCAGAGACCCAGTACTTC. As protein: CAAGRAETQYF.

The V call is TRBV4-3, the J call TRBJ1-6; TRBD1 is a possible D gene (6 bases). CDR1 and CDR2 (germline): LGHNA, YSLEER. V dropped 2 bases and J dropped 8 bases, with 13 bases sitting between them. The CDR3 totals 15 residues. This chain's CDR3 is CASSQFSGADSPLHF. The DNA for the CDR3 is TGCGCCAGCAGCCAATTTTCAGGGGCTGATTCACCCCTCCACTTT.

This chain's CDR3 is CASSGRQGAHTEAFF. The CDR3 region has the DNA TGTGCCAGTAGTGGCCGACAGGGGGCCCACACTGAAGCTTTCTTT. This rearrangement joins TRBV19 to TRBJ1-1, with 10 bases that match TRBD1. V gave up 5 bases and J gave up 3 bases; unmatched junction bases: 6. Germline V gives CDR1 LNHDA, CDR2 SQIVND (reference sequence). There are 15 residues in the CDR3.

This chain links TRBV4-1 with TRBJ2-7; TRBD1 might be the D (5 bases). Per germline, CDR1 MGHRA and CDR2 YSYEKL. The germline V and J ends were trimmed by 2 bases and 5 bases, with 13 bases remaining between them. The CDR3 spans 14 residues. The CDR3 coding sequence is TGCGCCAGCAGCCAATTCAGGGAAGGAAACGAGCAGTACTTC. This sequence encodes CASSQFREGNEQYF.

The rearrangement joins TRBV7-7 to TRBJ2-5, with a weak D call TRBD2 (5 bases). Trimming took 1 base from V and 0 from J, leaving 6 bases between them. Germline V gives CDR1 SSHAT, CDR2 FNYEAQ (reference sequence). This CDR3 spans 14 amino acids. CDR3 nucleotide sequence: TGTGCCAGCAGCTTAGGAGGGTACCAAGAGACCCAGTACTTC. It encodes CASSLGGYQETQYF.

The V and J genes are TRBV5-1 and TRBJ2-1, with 10 bases identical to TRBD1. This CDR3 is built from 15 residues. J gave up 6 bases and V 0 bases, and 3 bases lay outside the gene matches. The germline gives CDR1 SGHRS, CDR2 YFSETQ. This chain's CDR3 is CASSLADRGRNEQFF. In DNA, the CDR3 is TGCGCCAGCAGCTTGGCCGACAGGGGGCGCAATGAGCAGTTCTTC.

The chain is built from TRBV6-1 and TRBJ1-1, with no clear D. The CDR3 loop spans 15 amino acids. Germline V gene lookup returns CDR1 MNHNS and CDR2 SASEGT. Trimming removed 6 bases at V and 0 bases at J, with 14 bases between. Here the CDR3 reads CASRAQITLNTEAFF. CDR3 DNA: TGTGCCAGCAGAGCCCAAATTACGTTGAACACTGAAGCTTTCTTT.

The sample holds a few counts of this clone. J is TRBJ2-2 and V is TRBV28, with 9 bases identical to TRBD1. There are 14 residues in the CDR3. Per the germline V gene, CDR1 is MDHEN and CDR2 is SYDVKM. After removal of 6 bases from V and 7 bases from J, the junction contained 6 bases not matched to a gene. The CDR3 sequence: CASRGTGPVGELFF. The CDR3, as DNA: TGTGCCAGCAGGGGGACAGGGCCGGTCGGGGAGCTGTTTTTT.

The chain carries TRBV5-4 and TRBJ2-2; 8 bases agree with TRBD2. Germline CDR1 is SGHNT and CDR2 is YYREEE (reference sequence). The J segment lost 5 bases and the V segment lost 0 bases, leaving 3 bases of the junction unmatched. This CDR3 has 15 residues. CDR3 loop: CASSLGAGGTGELFF. CDR3 DNA: TGTGCCAGCAGCTTGGGTGCGGGAGGAACCGGGGAGCTGTTTTTT.

The chain links TRBV28 to TRBJ1-4, with D uncertain. The CDR3 length is 16 residues. Trimming took off 2 bases at V and 0 bases at J, with 10 bases between the two ends. CDR1 is MDHEN and CDR2 is SYDVKM in the germline V gene. The CDR3 DNA reads as TGTGCCAGCAGTTTAGCTGGGAGATCAACTAATGAAAAACTGTTTTTT. Its protein product is CASSLAGRSTNEKLFF.

The rearrangement joins TRBV30 to TRBJ2-7; perhaps TRBD2 as D (6 bases). Germline loops: CDR1 GTSNPN, CDR2 SVGIG (reference sequence). V was cut by 4 bases and J by 2 bases, with 15 bases left in between. CDR3 size: 14 residues. The CDR3 DNA reads TGTGCCTGGACCAGGATTAGCGGAACCTACGAGCAGTACTTC. The encoded protein is CAWTRISGTYEQYF.

The chain combines TRBV5-1 with TRBJ1-4; D not certain. CDR1 SGHRS and CDR2 YFSETQ come from the germline V gene. V lost 7 bases, J lost 0 bases, and 10 bases lay in between. The CDR3 runs 14 residues. CDR3 sequence: CASSNSATNEKLFF. CDR3 coding DNA: TGCGCCAGCTCAAACAGTGCAACTAATGAAAAACTGTTTTTT.

This sequence joins TRBV7-3 and TRBJ2-7, with TRBD1 matching over 9 bases. Trimming cost V 0 bases and J 4 bases; bases outside gene matches: 4. Germline CDR1 is SGHTA and CDR2 is FQGTGA. The length of the CDR3 is 15 residues. In DNA form, the CDR3 reads TGTGCCAGCAGCTTAACGGGGACAGGGAGTTACGAGCAGTACTTC. Encoded protein: CASSLTGTGSYEQYF.

J is TRBJ2-7 and V is TRBV6-1; 9 bases are shared with TRBD1. V lost 6 bases, J lost 5 bases, and 8 bases stayed unmatched. Looked up from germline, CDR1 is MNHNS and CDR2 is SASEGT. This CDR3 has 14 amino acids. The CDR3: CASRPTGGRDEQYF. Here the CDR3 DNA reads TGTGCCAGCAGACCGACAGGGGGACGTGACGAGCAGTACTTC.

J is TRBJ1-4 and V is TRBV6-6, with D hard to call. The CDR3 extends over 16 amino acids. Trimming removed 4 bases from V and 8 bases from J, with 20 bases in between. Germline values: CDR1 MNHNY, CDR2 SVGAGI (reference sequence). The CDR3 bases are TGTGCCAGCAGTTCCAGTTTTGGGCAGCCCCAGGAAAAACTGTTTTTT. It codes for CASSSSFGQPQEKLFF.

The chain combines TRBV6-1 with TRBJ2-3, with 8 bases aligning to TRBD2. CDR3 length equals 15 residues. Germline trimming cut 7 bases from V and 0 bases from J; bases unmatched to any gene: 6. The germline CDR1 and CDR2 sequences are MNHNS and SASEGT. In DNA, the CDR3 is TGTGCCAGCATATTAGCGGGACGAAGCACAGATACGCAGTATTTT. Its translation is CASILAGRSTDTQYF.

CDR3 sequence: CASSLGPGSYEQYF. In DNA form, the CDR3 reads TGTGCCAGCAGCTTAGGACCGGGGTCCTACGAGCAGTACTTC. The chain recombines TRBV11-3 with TRBJ2-7; weak D call: TRBD2 (5 bases). The germline V gene encodes CDR1 SGHNT and CDR2 YENEEA. The CDR3 is made up of 14 amino acids. With 1 base removed from V and 1 base from J, the gap between germline ends came to 8 bases.

This clone has only a few counts. The chain is built from TRBV9 and TRBJ1-2, with a weak D call TRBD1 (6 bases). This CDR3 region has 17 residues. The V end lost 1 base, the J end lost 10 bases, and 26 bases lay between the germline ends. Germline V lookup: CDR1 SGDLS, CDR2 YYNGEE. The CDR3 bases are TGTGCCAGCAGCGTAATTTTGGGAAGGGGGACGGAGGATGACTACACCTTC. It encodes CASSVILGRGTEDDYTF.

The chain combines TRBV6-1 with TRBJ2-1, with a weak D call TRBD1 (6 bases). This CDR3 is 13 amino acids long. Trimming pared 4 bases from V and 12 bases from J, leaving 16 bases between. From germline, CDR1 is MNHNS and CDR2 SASEGT. CDR3 coding DNA: TGTGCCAGCAGTGTAAGGACAGCCCCTGGGCAGTTCTTC. Amino acids: CASSVRTAPGQFF.

In its sample, this clone was seen once. V and J are TRBV5-1 and TRBJ2-3; TRBD2 agrees at 9 bases. Looked up from germline, CDR1 is SGHRS and CDR2 is YFSETQ. The CDR3 totals 15 residues. Losses at the gene ends were 4 bases for V and 2 bases for J; bases not matched to a gene: 5. CDR3 loop: CASSPTSGNTDTQYF. In DNA, the CDR3 is TGCGCCAGCAGCCCGACTAGCGGAAACACAGATACGCAGTATTTT.

The rearrangement uses TRBV18 and TRBJ1-2; 7 bases agree with TRBD1. Trimming removed 6 bases from V and 3 bases from J; junction bases left unmatched: 7. CDR3 length equals 14 residues. Germline CDR1 KGHSH, CDR2 LQKENI. CDR3 bases: TGTGCCAGCTCCCCCGGGACAGACTACTATGGCTACACCTTC. It encodes CASSPGTDYYGYTF.

The chain's CDR3 is CAISDRDRIYNEQFF. The CDR3, as DNA: TGTGCCATCAGTGATAGGGACAGAATCTACAATGAGCAGTTCTTC. The rearrangement links TRBV10-3 to TRBJ2-1; 7 bases are shared with TRBD1. The ends lost 3 bases at V and 3 bases at J; junction bases unmatched: 5. Germline assignment: CDR1 ENHRY and CDR2 SYGVKD. The CDR3 loop spans 15 amino acids.

The chain combines TRBV28 with TRBJ1-1; the D gene is possibly TRBD1 (6 bases). Trimming cost V 8 bases and J 1 base, with 14 bases left between them. There are 14 residues in the CDR3. Germline CDR1 MDHEN, CDR2 SYDVKM. The DNA of the CDR3 is TGTGCCAGCTGGGGAACAGGGAAGAACACTGAAGCTTTCTTT. It is translated as CASWGTGKNTEAFF.

The V and J genes are TRBV6-6 and TRBJ1-1, with no clear D. The CDR3 has 14 residues. CDR1 and CDR2 (germline): MNHNY, SVGAGI (reference sequence). The V and J ends lost 10 bases and 6 bases respectively, with 21 bases between them. The CDR3 coding sequence is TGTGCCACCCCAAGGACGGGGTTGGGTCCTGAAGCTTTCTTT. Protein: CATPRTGLGPEAFF.

The chain recombines TRBV12-5 with TRBJ1-2; 8 bases are a match to TRBD1. The CDR3 is made up of 15 amino acids. After removal of 6 bases from V and 6 bases from J, the junction contained 12 bases not matched to a gene. Germline CDR1 reads LGHNT; CDR2 reads FRNRAP. CDR3 loop: CASGEGTGYLHGYTF. DNA of the CDR3: TGTGCTAGTGGAGAGGGGACAGGATATTTGCATGGCTACACCTTC.